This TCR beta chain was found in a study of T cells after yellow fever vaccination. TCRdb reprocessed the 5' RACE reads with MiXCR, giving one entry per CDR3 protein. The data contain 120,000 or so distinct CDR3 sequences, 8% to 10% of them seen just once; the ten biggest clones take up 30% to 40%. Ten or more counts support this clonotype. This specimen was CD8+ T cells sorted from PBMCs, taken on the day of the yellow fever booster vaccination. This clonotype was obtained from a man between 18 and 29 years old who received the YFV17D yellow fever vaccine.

The DNA for the CDR3 is TGTGCCAGCGGAGTAGCCCATGTCCGGGAGCTGTTTTTT. As protein: CASGVAHVRELFF. The chain has TRBV12-3 or TRBV12-4 and TRBJ2-2; no clear D. The CDR3 consists of 13 residues. The ends were cut back, 8 bases at V and 9 bases at J, with 16 bases in the middle.